A single sample is the source of the 22 T cell receptor beta chains below, sequenced in a study of CD8+CD57+ T cells in acquired aplastic anemia. An expansion of CD8+CD57+ cells by flow cytometry had been shown in patients chosen for sequencing. Researchers used genomic DNA as the template to profile TCR beta VDJ and CDR3. TCRdb passed the reads through MiXCR, listing each CDR3 protein once. The sample consists of approximately 250,000 distinct CDR3 sequences, 82% of them appearing once. Sequencing was done on a sample of sorted CD4+, CD8+, or CD8+CD57+ T cells (not recorded which) from PBMCs. The receptors were sampled from a human donor with aplastic anemia.

This clonotype was observed a handful of times. This chain uses TRBV12-3 or TRBV12-4 with TRBJ2-5; D uncertain. The V end was cut by 4 bases, the J end by 7 bases, with 4 bases between. This CDR3 is built from 10 residues. The CDR3 is CASSSGTQYF. CDR3 coding DNA: TGTGCCAGCAGTTCGGGGACCCAGTACTTC.

A remark on this clonotype: The junction differs from germline at one of its ends, possibly a read error. This chain joins TRBV2 and TRBJ2-3; D is unresolved. The end of the DNA aligns better with TRBJ2-1, so the J call may be wrong. This CDR3 is built from 14 residues. The germline V gene has CDR1 SNHLY and CDR2 FYNNEI. This CDR3 is CASSPTACSNAQFF. In DNA form, the CDR3 reads TGTGCCAGCAGTCCGACGGCGTGTTCCAATGCGCAGTTCTTC.

The chain employs TRBV7-9 and TRBJ1-5; no reliable D call. V was pared by 1 base and J by 16 bases, with 23 bases between. CDR1 and CDR2 (germline): SEHNR, FQNEAQ (reference sequence). The CDR3 length is 15 residues. CDR3 sequence reads: CASSLEASFDPGTHF. Here the CDR3 DNA reads TGTGCCAGCAGCTTAGAGGCGTCTTTTGATCCAGGCACCCATTTT.

V gene TRBV7-9 combines with J gene TRBJ1-2; D is perhaps TRBD1 (6 bases). Trimming stripped 5 bases from V and 11 bases from J, with 27 bases between. The CDR3 covers 16 residues. Germline CDR1 reads SEHNR; CDR2 reads FQNEAQ (reference sequence). In DNA form, the CDR3 reads TGTGCCAGCAGCCTACAAGGGGGGGCCCGGGTCAAGTATTACACCTTC. Translated: CASSLQGGARVKYYTF.

This chain joins TRBV5-6 and TRBJ1-5; D is undetermined. Trimming took off 0 bases at V and 6 bases at J, with 4 bases between the two ends. Germline assignment: CDR1 SGHDT and CDR2 YYEEEE. The CDR3 consists of 12 residues. In DNA, the CDR3 is TGTGCCAGCAGCTTGGAGGGTCAGCCCCAGCATTTT. Protein product: CASSLEGQPQHF.

This clonotype was found a few times. The chain recombines TRBV9 with TRBJ2-1; 7 bases are a match to TRBD2. Germline trimming cut 5 bases from V and 8 bases from J; bases unmatched to any gene: 16. The CDR3 runs to 16 residues. Looked up from germline, CDR1 is SGDLS and CDR2 is YYNGEE. The CDR3 is CASSFERSGAGDEQFF. The DNA of the CDR3 is TGTGCCAGCAGTTTTGAAAGGAGCGGGGCGGGCGATGAGCAGTTCTTC.

The chain couples TRBV7-2 to TRBJ1-2; D might be TRBD1 (6 bases). The CDR3 spans 13 residues. Trimming took 5 bases from V and 2 from J, leaving 9 bases between them. The V gene's germline CDR1 is SGHTA and CDR2 FQGNSA. The CDR3 here is CASSRDKNYGYTF. The CDR3 nucleotides read TGTGCCAGCAGCCGGGACAAGAACTATGGCTACACCTTC.

Details on this clonotype: A read error may produce the germline difference seen at one junction end. The CDR3 sequence: CACSRSVGPETQYF. Here the CDR3 DNA reads TGTGCCTGCAGCAGAAGCGTCGGGCCAGAGACGCAGTATTTT. This chain uses TRBV15 with TRBJ2-3; no firm D call. Germline CDR1 and CDR2: LNHNV and YYDKDF (reference sequence). This CDR3 is built from 14 residues.

Details on this clonotype: The junction departs from germline at one end; a sequencing error may be responsible. J is TRBJ2-3 and V is TRBV7-9, with D perhaps being TRBD1 or TRBD2 (5 bases each). The CDR3 consists of 14 residues. Per germline, CDR1 SEHNR and CDR2 FQNEAQ (reference sequence). CDR3 sequence reads: CASSLVPGAVTFGF. The CDR3, as DNA: TGTGCCAGCAGCTTAGTACCCGGGGCCGTGACGTTTGGTTTT.

This chain connects TRBV29-1 to TRBJ2-1; 7 bases line up with TRBD2. The length of the CDR3 is 15 residues. The J segment lost 0 bases and the V segment lost 7 bases, leaving 9 bases of the junction unmatched. The germline V gene has CDR1 SQVTM and CDR2 ANQGSEA. CDR3 in DNA: TGCAGCGGAGAGCTAGCGGCACCCTCCTACAATGAGCAGTTCTTC. Its protein product is CSGELAAPSYNEQFF.

To note about this clonotype: At one end, the junction sequence differs from germline, possibly due to a read error. J is TRBJ2-1 and V is TRBV19; D unresolved. CDR3 length equals 16 residues. The germline CDR1 and CDR2 sequences are LNHDA and SQIVND (reference sequence). This chain's CDR3 is CATSDLGKEKNNEQFF. CDR3 nucleotide sequence: TGTGCCACTAGTGACCTAGGGAAAGAGAAAAATAATGAGCAGTTCTTC.

In regard to this clonotype: It is unclear where the CDR3 begins or ends on the DNA, so no DNA is shown, and the CDR3 is as TCRdb lists it. The J gene is TRBJ2-5, the V gene TRBV7-9; the D call TRBD2 from the table was never checked on the DNA. The CDR3 is 14 residues long, counting both termini. Germline V gene data show CDR1 as SEHNR and CDR2 as FQNEAQ (reference sequence). CDR3 region: CASSLAAQQFFGPF.

For this clonotype: Compared with germline, one end of the junction differs, possibly owing to a read error. The chain carries TRBV7-8 and TRBJ1-1; TRBD1 matches at 7 bases. Germline V lookup: CDR1 SGHVS, CDR2 FQNEAQ. The CDR3 loop spans 17 amino acids. The CDR3 nucleotides are TGTGCCAGCAGCTTGGGGGACCGACAGGGAGGAAACAATGAAGCTTTCTTT. This sequence encodes CASSLGDRQGGNNEAFF. The full variable domain, in which reference TRBV7-8 and TRBJ1-1 provide the parts outside the CDR3, is GAGVSQSPRYKVAKRGQDVALRCDPISGHVSLFWYQQALGQGPEFLTYFQNEAQLDKSGLPSDRFFAERPEGSVSTLKIQRTQQEDSAVYLCASSLGDRQGGNNEAFFGQGTRLTVV.

V is TRBV7-8 and J is TRBJ2-2, with TRBD2 as a possible D gene (6 bases). The CDR3 has 15 residues. From germline, CDR1 is SGHVS and CDR2 FQNEAQ. V lost 3 bases and J lost 13, with 21 bases in between. CDR3 DNA: TGTGCCAGCAGCTTTGCTAGCGCAAACACCGGTTCGCTGTTTTTT. Its protein is CASSFASANTGSLFF. The full variable domain, in which reference TRBV7-8 and TRBJ2-2 provide the parts outside the CDR3, is GAGVSQSPRYKVAKRGQDVALRCDPISGHVSLFWYQQALGQGPEFLTYFQNEAQLDKSGLPSDRFFAERPEGSVSTLKIQRTQQEDSAVYLCASSFASANTGSLFFGEGSRLTVL.

The rearrangement uses TRBV5-5 and TRBJ2-7; D could derive from TRBD1 or TRBD2 (6 bases each). Trimming left V 4 bases short and J 1 base short, with 12 bases between. This CDR3 comprises 14 residues. CDR1 is SGHKS and CDR2 is YYEKEE in the germline V gene (reference sequence). CDR3 sequence: CASSRGPASYEQYV. CDR3 nucleotides: TGTGCCAGCAGCCGGGGGCCCGCTTCCTACGAGCAGTACGTC.

The rearrangement joins TRBV19 to TRBJ1-2; TRBD1 matches 7 bases. V lost 5 bases, J lost 0 bases, and 6 bases stayed unmatched. CDR3 length: 15 residues. Looked up from germline, CDR1 is LNHDA and CDR2 is SQIVND (reference sequence). CDR3 sequence: CASSSTGATNYGYTF. DNA for the CDR3: TGTGCCAGTAGTTCTACAGGGGCGACTAACTATGGCTACACCTTC.

This clonotype came up a few times. A read error is likely, as this CDR3 ends without the conserved phenylalanine or tryptophan. The CDR3 loop reads CATSELRGDQPQHL. The CDR3 region has the DNA TGTGCCACCAGTGAGCTTAGGGGTGATCAGCCCCAGCATCTT. The chain recombines TRBV10-3 with TRBJ1-5; D might be TRBD1 (5 bases). CDR1 is ENHRY, CDR2 SYGVKD, per germline. This CDR3 is 14 amino acids long.

This clonotype was detected only a few times. The V call is TRBV19, the J call TRBJ2-1, with no clear D. This CDR3 is built from 14 residues. The V end was cut by 1 base, the J end by 0 bases, with 4 bases between. Germline loops: CDR1 LNHDA, CDR2 SQIVND (reference sequence). This CDR3 reads CASSIASSYNEQFF. CDR3 in DNA: TGTGCCAGTAGTATAGCCAGCTCCTACAATGAGCAGTTCTTC. Looking up the rest from reference TRBV19 and TRBJ2-1 gives the full variable domain: DGGITQSPKYLFRKEGQNVTLSCEQNLNHDAMYWYRQDPGQGLRLIYYSQIVNDFQKGDIAEGYSVSREKKESFPLTVTSAQKNPTAFYLCASSIASSYNEQFFGPGTRLTVL.

This clonotype occurred a few times. The V gene is TRBV25-1, the J gene TRBJ1-1, with 8 bases fitting TRBD1. The CDR3 has 14 residues. V lost 8 bases and J lost 7; bases outside the gene matches: 12. CDR1 and CDR2 (germline): MGHDK, SYGVNS. CDR3 loop: CASVPGQGGLEAFF. For the CDR3, the DNA is TGTGCCAGCGTACCCGGACAGGGCGGACTTGAAGCTTTCTTT.

This rearrangement joins TRBV7-2 to TRBJ1-1; D is unclear. Trimming cost V 1 base and J 14 bases, with 23 bases left between them. Germline V gene lookup returns CDR1 SGHTA and CDR2 FQGNSA. This CDR3 contains 15 residues. The CDR3 DNA follows: TGTGCCAGCAGCTTAGATGTGGCCGGGAACAATGGCGACTTCTTT. Residues: CASSLDVAGNNGDFF.

About this clonotype itself: Because the CDR3 is missing its conserved closing phenylalanine or tryptophan, this is likely a read error. Because the CDR3's place on the DNA is in doubt, the DNA is left out and the CDR3 is given as listed by TCRdb. The genes are TRBV2 and TRBJ1-1; whether TRBD1, the table's D call, matches the DNA was not checked. Germline lookup yields CDR1 SNHLY and CDR2 FYNNEI. 15 amino acids form the CDR3, both terminal residues included. CDR3 amino acids: CASGVGLTGTQDSFL.

Comment on this clonotype: Because it lacks the conserved phenylalanine or tryptophan at the end, this CDR3 is likely a read error. V is TRBV7-6 and J is TRBJ2-2, with a tentative D call TRBD2 (7 bases). The germline CDR1 and CDR2 sequences are SGHVS and FNYEAQ. This CDR3 contains 12 residues. V was clipped by 1 base and J by 14 bases, with 11 bases between them. CDR3 DNA: TGTGCCAGCAGCTTAGTACCGGGGGGCCTGTTTTCA. Translated: CASSLVPGGLFS.